The next 13 T cell receptor beta chains were all read from a single sample in a study of cytomegalovirus exposure and HLA in healthy donors (dated by TCRdb to about 2017). Library creation used the immunoSEQ multiplex PCR assay. TCRdb took this table from immuneACCESS and kept in-frame rearrangements with V and J called. Such tables lack part of the clones; where checked against another copy, unresolved V genes explain under half of the gap, and the rest is unexplained. This sample comprises a few hundred thousand clones, about nine tenths of them detected only once. The ten largest account for approximately 3.1% of the sample. Source material: PBMCs. The receptor source for this set is a woman aged 25 to 39 in good health and CMV-seronegative.

The chain combines TRBV18 with TRBJ2-7, with TRBD2 identical over 11 bases. The trim removed 2 bases at V and 0 bases at J, leaving 3 bases unmatched. Per germline, CDR1 KGHSH and CDR2 LQKENI. CDR3 length equals 16 residues. CDR3 in amino acids: CASSPKGLADSYEQYF. The CDR3 nucleotides read TGTGCCAGCTCACCAAAGGGACTAGCGGACTCCTACGAGCAGTACTTC.

The V and J genes are TRBV6-6 and TRBJ1-3; weak D call: TRBD1 (5 bases). The CDR3 extends over 15 amino acids. Deletions cut 6 bases from V and 2 bases from J, with 14 bases between. Per the germline V gene, CDR1 is MNHNY and CDR2 is SVGAGI (reference sequence). CDR3 DNA: TGTGCCAGCAGGGATACAGGAAGGACTGGAAACACCATATATTTT. This encodes CASRDTGRTGNTIYF.

The chain combines TRBV5-4 with TRBJ2-5, with 8 bases matching TRBD2. The CDR3 is made up of 14 amino acids. In germline, CDR1 is SGHNT, CDR2 YYREEE (reference sequence). V lost 2 bases and J lost 3; bases outside the gene matches: 3. This CDR3 is CASSFSAGEETQYF. For the CDR3, the DNA is TGTGCCAGCAGCTTCTCAGCGGGAGAAGAGACCCAGTACTTC.

CDR3 bases: TGCAGCGTTGGAGACAGCCTACACTACGAGCAGTACTTC. Amino acid sequence: CSVGDSLHYEQYF. This rearrangement joins TRBV29-1 to TRBJ2-7; TRBD1 might be the D (5 bases). This CDR3 spans 13 amino acids. Trimming removed 4 bases from V and 3 bases from J, with 13 bases in between. CDR1 and CDR2 (germline): SQVTM, ANQGSEA.

In its sample, this clone was seen a few times. The gene calls are TRBV6-6 and TRBJ2-1; 8 bases agree with TRBD1. The J segment lost 7 bases and the V segment lost 6 bases, leaving 8 bases of the junction unmatched. The length of the CDR3 is 14 residues. Germline assignment: CDR1 MNHNY and CDR2 SVGAGI (reference sequence). The CDR3 here is CASRVRTGNNEQFF. The DNA for the CDR3 is TGTGCCAGCAGGGTCCGGACAGGGAATAATGAGCAGTTCTTC.

V is TRBV28 and J is TRBJ2-3; TRBD2 matches at 7 bases. Germline loops: CDR1 MDHEN, CDR2 SYDVKM. Trimming cost V 5 bases and J 3 bases; bases outside gene matches: 11. CDR3 length: 16 residues. CDR3 in amino acids: CASSQTGLPETDTQYF. CDR3 nucleotides: TGTGCCAGCAGTCAGACGGGACTACCGGAAACAGATACGCAGTATTTT.

DNA of the CDR3: TGTGCCTGGAGACCCCCGGGACAGGGAACCCATACTAATGAAAAACTGTTTTTT. Its protein is CAWRPPGQGTHTNEKLFF. The V call is TRBV30, the J call TRBJ1-4; 9 positions match TRBD1. This CDR3 has 18 amino acids. Germline CDR1 is GTSNPN and CDR2 is SVGIG (reference sequence). Trimming removed 3 bases from V and 2 bases from J; junction bases left unmatched: 13. Together with reference TRBV30 and TRBJ1-4, the CDR3 gives the full variable domain: SQTIHQWPATLVQPVGSPLSLECTVEGTSNPNLYWYRQAAGRGLQLLFYSVGIGQISSEVPQNLSASRPQDRQFILSSKKLLLSDSGFYLCAWRPPGQGTHTNEKLFFGSGTQLSVL.

The V and J genes are TRBV2 and TRBJ2-5; D is perhaps TRBD1 (6 bases). Trimming removed 8 bases at V and 2 bases at J, with 12 bases between. Germline assignment: CDR1 SNHLY and CDR2 FYNNEI. The CDR3 has 13 residues. The CDR3 nucleotides read TGTGCCAGCTTGGCAGGGGAACAAGAGACCCAGTACTTC. This sequence encodes CASLAGEQETQYF.

The rearrangement joins TRBV14 to TRBJ2-7, with 9 nucleotides matching TRBD2. Per the germline V gene, CDR1 is SGHDN and CDR2 is FVKESK. Unmatched junction bases numbered 12, after V lost 1 base and J lost 5 bases. CDR3 length: 17 amino acids. CDR3 residues: CASSQVISSGRRNEQYF. The CDR3 DNA sequence: TGTGCCAGCAGCCAAGTTATTTCGAGCGGGAGGCGGAACGAGCAGTACTTC.

The J gene is TRBJ2-7, the V gene TRBV7-8; 8 bases are a match to TRBD1. The CDR3 spans 16 residues. V shed 3 bases, J shed 7 bases, and the junction held 14 bases outside the gene matches. Germline V gene lookup returns CDR1 SGHVS and CDR2 FQNEAQ. The chain's CDR3 is CASSFIRDRKEEEQYF. CDR3 coding DNA: TGTGCCAGCAGCTTCATCCGGGACAGGAAGGAGGAAGAGCAGTACTTC.

This clone was seen only once. The DNA for the CDR3 is TGTGCCAGCAGGCACCCAGCGGGAGACAATGAGCAGTTCTTC. Translated, it gives CASRHPAGDNEQFF. The chain couples TRBV27 to TRBJ2-1, with 8 bases lining up with TRBD2. The CDR3 contains 14 residues. Trimming removed 6 bases from V and 5 bases from J; junction bases left unmatched: 6. Germline V lookup: CDR1 MNHEY, CDR2 SMNVEV (reference sequence).

The chain recombines TRBV28 with TRBJ2-7; TRBD2 matches at 10 bases. Losses at the gene ends were 5 bases for V and 2 bases for J; bases not matched to a gene: 3. Germline assignment: CDR1 MDHEN and CDR2 SYDVKM. The CDR3 is 14 amino acids. Here the CDR3 DNA reads TGTGCCAGCAGTGTAGCGGGGGGACCCTACGAGCAGTACTTC. It is translated as CASSVAGGPYEQYF. Based on the CDR3 plus reference TRBV28 and TRBJ2-7, the full variable domain is DVKVTQSSRYLVKRTGEKVFLECVQDMDHENMFWYRQDPGLGLRLIYFSYDVKMKEKGDIPEGYSVSREKKERFSLILESASTNQTSMYLCASSVAGGPYEQYFGPGTRLTVT.

Concerning this clone: Germline is not matched at one junction end, which may reflect a read error. This chain connects TRBV7-9 to TRBJ2-5; 8 bases are a match to TRBD1. CDR1 is SEHNR, CDR2 FQNEAQ, per germline (reference sequence). CDR3 length: 12 amino acids. The CDR3 sequence: CASSLPQGARDF. CDR3 in DNA: TGTGCCAGCAGCTTACCCCAGGGGGCGAGGGACTTC.